Presented here are 12 T cell receptor beta chains from one specimen sequenced in a study of identical twins (dated by TCRdb to 2016 to 2018). Library method: 5' RACE. TCRdb names Illumina HiSeq 2000 as the instrument used. Through fastp at Q25 and MiXCR, TCRdb rebuilt clones from the public reads, retaining in-frame beta chains. Rows merge per CDR3 protein into single entries with the most common DNA and genes. Counted in this sample were fewer than 550,000 distinct CDR3 sequences; 14% of them appeared once. The top ten clonotypes cover approximately 1% of the sample. The same specimen was also included in a second study, on yellow fever vaccine responses in identical twins.

The sample comprised CD4+ T cells sorted from blood. The origin of the receptors is a woman aged 18 to 35 in good health.

This clonotype was seen more than once but under ten times. V is TRBV28 and J is TRBJ2-3; weak D call: TRBD2 (5 bases). Germline CDR1 MDHEN, CDR2 SYDVKM. The CDR3 length is 16 residues. Deletions cut 7 bases from V and 0 bases from J, with 17 bases between. CDR3 protein: CASTGVRPSSTDTQYF. The CDR3 DNA follows: TGTGCCAGCACCGGGGTACGCCCCTCTAGCACAGATACGCAGTATTTT.

This clonotype showed up just a few times. The V gene is TRBV7-9, the J gene TRBJ2-1; 8 bases align to TRBD2. Germline-derived CDR1 and CDR2 are SEHNR and FQNEAQ (reference sequence). The CDR3 is made up of 17 amino acids. With 5 bases clipped from V and 0 bases from J, the junction kept 9 bases outside the gene matches. CDR3 DNA sequence: TGTGCCAGCAGCGCCTCAACTAGCGGAAGCTCCTACAATGAGCAGTTCTTC. Protein: CASSASTSGSSYNEQFF.

The J gene is TRBJ2-3, the V gene TRBV7-3; D is possibly TRBD2 (8 bases). V was clipped by 3 bases and J by 6 bases, with 19 bases between them. The germline gives CDR1 SGHTA, CDR2 FQGTGA. This CDR3 spans 16 amino acids. CDR3: CASSFGGGTDTDTQYF. The CDR3 DNA reads as TGTGCCAGCAGCTTCGGCGGGGGGACAGACACGGATACGCAGTATTTT.

Many counts were recorded for this clonotype. V and J are TRBV5-1 and TRBJ1-2; possibly TRBD1 for D (5 bases). This CDR3 is 15 amino acids long. The ends were cut back, 1 base at V and 5 bases at J, with 15 bases in the middle. Germline lookup yields CDR1 SGHRS and CDR2 YFSETQ. DNA of the CDR3: TGCGCCAGCAGCTTGAGAACAGGCCTCGGGTATGGCTACACCTTC. The encoded protein is CASSLRTGLGYGYTF.

V usage is TRBV12-3 or TRBV12-4 and J usage is TRBJ2-7, with D unclear. V was clipped by 7 bases and J by 2 bases, with 18 bases between them. The CDR3 is 15 amino acids. The CDR3 region has the DNA TGTGCCAGCACCCTCTCCGCGACGGGTACCTACGAGCAGTACTTC. Translating gives CASTLSATGTYEQYF.

The gene calls are TRBV12-3 or TRBV12-4 and TRBJ1-6; 8 bases are shared with TRBD1. V gave up 5 bases and J gave up 7 bases; unmatched junction bases: 7. The CDR3 is 15 amino acids. In nucleotides, the CDR3 is TGTGCCAGCAGTCCGACAGGGGTGGGAAATTCACCCCTCCACTTT. It specifies CASSPTGVGNSPLHF.

In this sample, this clonotype turned up a few times. The J gene is TRBJ1-1, the V gene TRBV7-9, with no clear D. V lost 5 bases to trimming and J lost 2 bases, with 12 bases between them. This CDR3 has 14 amino acids. Germline CDR1 is SEHNR and CDR2 is FQNEAQ (reference sequence). CDR3 protein: CASSGRARNTEAFF. CDR3 nucleotide sequence: TGTGCCAGCAGCGGTAGGGCCAGAAACACTGAAGCTTTCTTT.

This clonotype was counted ten times or more. This chain connects TRBV6-2 or TRBV6-3 to TRBJ2-7; possibly TRBD1 for D (5 bases). The CDR3 is 16 residues long. V lost 4 bases and J 1 base, leaving 17 bases between the germline ends. The germline V gene encodes CDR1 MNHEY and CDR2 SVGEGT. The CDR3 bases are TGTGCCAGCAGTTGGCTTACAGGATTGATATCCTACGAGCAGTACTTC. Protein: CASSWLTGLISYEQYF.

This chain's CDR3 is CSGIALKETQYF. The CDR3 nucleotides are TGCAGTGGGATAGCGCTTAAAGAGACCCAGTACTTC. The rearrangement links TRBV20-1 to TRBJ2-5, with D perhaps matching TRBD2 (5 bases). Looked up from germline, CDR1 is DFQATT and CDR2 is SNEGSKA (reference sequence). CDR3 length equals 12 residues. The V end lost 7 bases, the J end lost 3 bases, and 12 bases lay between the germline ends.

There are a few counts of this clonotype. This chain joins TRBV5-1 and TRBJ2-2; 8 positions agree with TRBD2. The CDR3 consists of 16 residues. CDR1 and CDR2 from the germline V gene are SGHRS and YFSETQ. Unmatched junction bases numbered 2, after V lost 1 base and J lost 0 bases. Here the CDR3 reads CASSLTSGANTGELFF. CDR3 nucleotide sequence: TGCGCCAGCAGCTTGACTAGCGGAGCGAACACCGGGGAGCTGTTTTTT.

The gene calls are TRBV20-1 and TRBJ2-7; D is perhaps TRBD1 (6 bases). V was shortened by 3 bases and J by 3 bases, with 18 bases between the two germline ends. From germline, CDR1 is DFQATT and CDR2 SNEGSKA (reference sequence). The CDR3 runs to 15 residues. The CDR3 loop reads CSASPWTEGSYEQYF. In nucleotides, the CDR3 is TGCAGTGCTAGTCCCTGGACAGAAGGAAGCTACGAGCAGTACTTC.

This clonotype was counted only a few times. The chain is built from TRBV11-2 and TRBJ2-2, with a weak D call TRBD1 (5 bases). CDR3 length equals 14 residues. Germline V gene data show CDR1 as SGHAT and CDR2 as FQNNGV. V gave up 1 base and J gave up 6 bases, with 9 bases separating them. DNA for the CDR3: TGTGCCAGCAGCTTAGCAGGGTCTCCCGGGGAGCTGTTTTTT. The encoded protein is CASSLAGSPGELFF.